The 17 T cell receptor beta chains given below trace back to one sample, sequenced in a study of blood T cell repertoires in COVID-19. Profiled with immunoSEQ multiplex PCR; TCRdb holds only in-frame clones, not every one. The table lists approximately 140,000 clones, about 86% of them singletons. Input material: peripheral blood. These receptors were taken from a woman between 55 and 75 years old with acute or convalescent COVID-19.

The chain joins TRBV11-3 to TRBJ1-1, with D unresolved. This CDR3 region has 13 residues. The germline V gene has CDR1 SGHNT and CDR2 YENEEA. V dropped 7 bases and J dropped 9 bases, with 18 bases sitting between them. The CDR3 DNA follows: TGTGCCAGCAAATTCGAATCTGGCGGGAAAGCTTTCTTT. Amino acid sequence: CASKFESGGKAFF.

This chain uses TRBV6-5 with TRBJ2-7, with 12 bases identical to TRBD1. Germline V lookup: CDR1 MNHEY, CDR2 SVGAGI. The V and J ends lost 3 bases and 9 bases, in that order; junction bases with no gene match: 3. The CDR3 is 13 amino acids. The CDR3 nucleotides read TGTGCCAGCAGTTATAGGGACAGGGGGCGGCAGTACTTC. This encodes CASSYRDRGRQYF.

The rearrangement joins TRBV7-9 to TRBJ1-5; D is unresolved. Germline V CDR1 and CDR2: SEHNR, FQNEAQ (reference sequence). V was clipped by 5 bases and J by 2 bases, with 10 bases between them. The CDR3 length is 14 residues. CDR3 DNA: TGTGCCAGCAGCCCCCCCGGGGGCAATCAGCCCCAGCATTTT. Its protein is CASSPPGGNQPQHF.

The rearrangement uses TRBV28 and TRBJ2-7, with 8 nucleotides matching TRBD2. CDR1 is MDHEN, CDR2 SYDVKM, per germline. V trimming: 6 bases; J trimming: 1 base; junction bases outside the gene matches: 8. The CDR3 consists of 15 residues. In DNA form, the CDR3 reads TGTGCCAGCAGACCCAGCGGGGGTGTTTCCTACGAGCAGTACTTC. Its translation is CASRPSGGVSYEQYF.

For this clone: The same CDR3 can be traced to other DNA sequences in this sample. The chain links TRBV6-5 to TRBJ2-5; no reliable D call. The CDR3 has 13 amino acids. V lost 5 bases and J 2 bases, leaving 9 bases between the germline ends. Germline V gene lookup returns CDR1 MNHEY and CDR2 SVGAGI. This CDR3 reads CASSRTVQETQYF. CDR3 nucleotide sequence: TGTGCCAGCAGTCGTACAGTACAAGAGACCCAGTACTTC.

The J gene is TRBJ1-2, the V gene TRBV4-1; no definite D call. Looked up from germline, CDR1 is MGHRA and CDR2 is YSYEKL. Trimming stripped 1 base from V and 4 bases from J, with 10 bases between. The CDR3 consists of 14 residues. The CDR3, as DNA: TGCGCCAGCAGCCAAGTGGGCCAGATCTATGGCTACACCTTC. This encodes CASSQVGQIYGYTF.

J is TRBJ2-2 and V is TRBV28; 13 nucleotides line up with TRBD2. This CDR3 contains 18 residues. Germline V gene sequence: CDR1 MDHEN, CDR2 SYDVKM. The ends lost 2 bases at V and 3 bases at J; junction bases unmatched: 6. CDR3 region: CASSLAGLAGAYTGELFF. In nucleotides, the CDR3 is TGTGCCAGCAGTTTAGCTGGACTAGCGGGGGCGTACACCGGGGAGCTGTTTTTT.

The chain links TRBV29-1 to TRBJ2-1; TRBD1 agrees at 10 bases. Germline V lookup: CDR1 SQVTM, CDR2 ANQGSEA. The CDR3 spans 13 residues. The V and J ends lost 4 bases and 3 bases, in that order; junction bases with no gene match: 0. CDR3 amino acids: CSVGTGGYNEQFF. CDR3 sequence (DNA): TGCAGCGTTGGGACAGGGGGCTACAATGAGCAGTTCTTC.

The chain has TRBV19 and TRBJ2-1; 7 positions match TRBD1. The V and J ends lost 1 base and 8 bases, in that order; junction bases with no gene match: 17. The CDR3 loop spans 18 amino acids. Germline V lookup: CDR1 LNHDA, CDR2 SQIVND (reference sequence). The CDR3 sequence: CASSIGAGGRPSSDEQFF. In nucleotides, the CDR3 is TGTGCCAGTAGTATAGGTGCAGGGGGTCGGCCTAGCAGTGATGAGCAGTTCTTC. The variable domain in full, with the rest retrieved from reference TRBV19 and TRBJ2-1, is DGGITQSPKYLFRKEGQNVTLSCEQNLNHDAMYWYRQDPGQGLRLIYYSQIVNDFQKGDIAEGYSVSREKKESFPLTVTSAQKNPTAFYLCASSIGAGGRPSSDEQFFGPGTRLTVL.

J is TRBJ2-5 and V is TRBV24-1; 9 bases align to TRBD1. CDR1 and CDR2 (germline): KGHDR, SFDVKD. V trimming: 7 bases; J trimming: 5 bases; junction bases outside the gene matches: 19. This CDR3 has 18 amino acids. The CDR3 sequence: CATSRGTGTATLQETQYF. The CDR3 DNA reads as TGTGCCACCAGCCGGGGGACAGGGACAGCGACTCTTCAGGAGACCCAGTACTTC.

The CDR3 DNA follows: TGTGCCAGCAGCTTGACAGGGGAATTGGAGACCCAGTACTTC. Its translation: CASSLTGELETQYF. V is TRBV5-6 and J is TRBJ2-5, with TRBD1 identical over 7 bases. Germline V CDR1 and CDR2: SGHDT, YYEEEE. The ends lost 1 base at V and 5 bases at J; junction bases unmatched: 5. This CDR3 is built from 14 residues.

This chain joins TRBV5-1 and TRBJ2-2; 7 bases are shared with TRBD1. Germline V CDR1 and CDR2: SGHRS, YFSETQ. The V gene end was trimmed by 0 bases and the J gene end by 6 bases; junction bases not matched to a gene: 8. CDR3 length: 16 amino acids. The CDR3 sequence: CASSLVPTGWSGELFF. The CDR3 DNA reads TGCGCCAGCAGCTTGGTTCCGACAGGGTGGTCCGGGGAGCTGTTTTTT. Together with reference TRBV5-1 and TRBJ2-2, the CDR3 gives the full variable domain: KAGVTQTPRYLIKTRGQQVTLSCSPISGHRSVSWYQQTPGQGLQFLFEYFSETQRNKGNFPGRFSGRQFSNSRSEMNVSTLELGDSALYLCASSLVPTGWSGELFFGEGSRLTVL.

The chain's CDR3 is CASSLASTDSNTEAFF. DNA of the CDR3: TGTGCCAGCAGCTTGGCATCGACAGACTCGAACACTGAAGCTTTCTTT. This chain joins TRBV5-4 and TRBJ1-1; D might be TRBD1 (5 bases). The CDR3 runs 16 residues. Per the germline V gene, CDR1 is SGHNT and CDR2 is YYREEE (reference sequence). Between the trimmed V and J ends, which lost 0 bases and 1 base, there was a span of 13 bases.

The sample holds one count of this clone. The chain links TRBV19 to TRBJ2-1; 11 nucleotides align to TRBD2. The germline V gene has CDR1 LNHDA and CDR2 SQIVND (reference sequence). The CDR3 totals 17 residues. J lost 3 bases, V lost 6 bases, and 10 bases had no gene match. The CDR3 nucleotides read TGTGCCAGTAGCCTTGGGGCTAGCGGGGGGCGCTACAATGAGCAGTTCTTC. Translating it yields CASSLGASGGRYNEQFF.

The chain is built from TRBV24-1 and TRBJ1-2, with D possibly TRBD1 on 5 matching bases. The CDR3 covers 12 residues. Deletions cut 6 bases from V and 6 bases from J, with 10 bases between. Germline V gene data show CDR1 as KGHDR and CDR2 as SFDVKD. Here the CDR3 DNA reads TGTGCCACCAGTCGGGGGACGGATGGCTACACCTTC. Translating it yields CATSRGTDGYTF.

The chain combines TRBV19 with TRBJ1-2; no clear D. Looked up from germline, CDR1 is LNHDA and CDR2 is SQIVND (reference sequence). The CDR3 runs 12 residues. Trimming stripped 2 bases from V and 1 base from J, with 2 bases between. The CDR3 region has the DNA TGTGCCAGTAGTATACTTAACTATGGCTACACCTTC. It yields the protein CASSILNYGYTF.

The rearrangement uses TRBV15 and TRBJ2-5, with 11 bases identical to TRBD2. Trimming removed 1 base from V and 1 base from J; junction bases left unmatched: 2. The CDR3 extends over 16 amino acids. Germline CDR1 is LNHNV and CDR2 is YYDKDF (reference sequence). The CDR3 DNA follows: TGTGCCACCAGCAGAGGGCTAGCGGGGGGCCAAGAGACCCAGTACTTC. This translates into CATSRGLAGGQETQYF.